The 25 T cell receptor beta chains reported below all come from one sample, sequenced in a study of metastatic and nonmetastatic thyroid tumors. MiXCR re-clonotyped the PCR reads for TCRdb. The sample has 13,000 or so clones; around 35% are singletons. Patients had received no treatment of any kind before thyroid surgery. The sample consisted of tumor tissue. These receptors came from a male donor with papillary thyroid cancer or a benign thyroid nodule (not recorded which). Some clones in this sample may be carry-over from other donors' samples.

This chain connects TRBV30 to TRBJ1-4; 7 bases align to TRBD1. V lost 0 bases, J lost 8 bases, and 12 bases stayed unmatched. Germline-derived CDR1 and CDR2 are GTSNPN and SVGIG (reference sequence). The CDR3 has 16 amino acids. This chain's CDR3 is CAWSVVGQLRGEKLFF. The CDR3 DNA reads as TGTGCCTGGAGTGTGGTGGGACAGCTACGAGGGGAAAAACTGTTTTTT.

This CDR3 is CASSQEDRVSGANVLTF. CDR3 DNA: TGCGCCAGCAGCCAAGAAGACAGGGTCTCTGGGGCCAACGTCCTGACTTTC. The chain recombines TRBV4-3 with TRBJ2-6; 7 bases match TRBD1. V gave up 0 bases and J gave up 0 bases; unmatched junction bases: 2. Germline values: CDR1 LGHNA, CDR2 YSLEER. The CDR3 length is 17 residues.

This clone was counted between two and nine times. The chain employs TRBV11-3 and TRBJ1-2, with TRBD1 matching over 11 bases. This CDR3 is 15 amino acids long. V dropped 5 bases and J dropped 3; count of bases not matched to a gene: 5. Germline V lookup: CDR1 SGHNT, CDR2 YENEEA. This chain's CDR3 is CASSEGTGGYYGYTF. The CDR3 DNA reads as TGTGCCAGCAGCGAAGGGACAGGGGGTTACTATGGCTACACCTTC. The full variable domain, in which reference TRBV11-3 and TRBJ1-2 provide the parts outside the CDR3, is EAGVVQSPRYKIIEKKQPVAFWCNPISGHNTLYWYLQNLGQGPELLIRYENEEAVDDSQLPKDRFSAERLKGVDSTLKIQPAELGDSAVYLCASSEGTGGYYGYTFGSGTRLTVV.

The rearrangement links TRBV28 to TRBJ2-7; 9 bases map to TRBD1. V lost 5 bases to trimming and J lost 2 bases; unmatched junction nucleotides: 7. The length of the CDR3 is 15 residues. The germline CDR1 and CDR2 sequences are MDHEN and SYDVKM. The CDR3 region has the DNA TGTGCCAGCAGTCAAACCGGGACAGGGACCTACGAGCAGTACTTC. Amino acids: CASSQTGTGTYEQYF.

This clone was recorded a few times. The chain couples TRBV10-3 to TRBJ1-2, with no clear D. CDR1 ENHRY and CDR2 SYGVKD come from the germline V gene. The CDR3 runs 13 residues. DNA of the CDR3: TGTGCTATAAAGGGAGACACCGGCTATGGCTACACCTTC. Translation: CAIKGDTGYGYTF.

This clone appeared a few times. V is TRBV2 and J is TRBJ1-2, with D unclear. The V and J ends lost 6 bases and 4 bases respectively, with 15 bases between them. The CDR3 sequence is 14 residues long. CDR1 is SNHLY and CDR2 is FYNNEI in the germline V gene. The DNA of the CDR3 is TGTGCCAGCAGCCAAATTGGTCCCTCCTATGGCTACACCTTC. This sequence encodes CASSQIGPSYGYTF. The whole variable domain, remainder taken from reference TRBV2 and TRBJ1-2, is EPEVTQTPSHQVTQMGQEVILRCVPISNHLYFYWYRQILGQKVEFLVSFYNNEISEKSEIFDDQFSVERPDGSNFTLKIRSTKLEDSAMYFCASSQIGPSYGYTFGSGTRLTVV.

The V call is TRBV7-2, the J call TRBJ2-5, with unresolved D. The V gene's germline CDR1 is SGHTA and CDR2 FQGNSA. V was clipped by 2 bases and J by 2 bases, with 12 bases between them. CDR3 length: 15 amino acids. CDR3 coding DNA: TGTGCCAGCAGCTTATCGTCGGCAGCACAAGAGACCCAGTACTTC. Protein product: CASSLSSAAQETQYF.

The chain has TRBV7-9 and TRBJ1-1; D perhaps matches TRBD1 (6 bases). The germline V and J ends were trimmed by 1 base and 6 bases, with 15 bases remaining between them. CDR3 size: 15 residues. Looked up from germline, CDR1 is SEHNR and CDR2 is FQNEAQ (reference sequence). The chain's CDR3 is CASSLGVLGAAEAFF. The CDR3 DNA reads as TGTGCCAGCAGCTTAGGTGTCCTGGGGGCCGCTGAAGCTTTCTTT.

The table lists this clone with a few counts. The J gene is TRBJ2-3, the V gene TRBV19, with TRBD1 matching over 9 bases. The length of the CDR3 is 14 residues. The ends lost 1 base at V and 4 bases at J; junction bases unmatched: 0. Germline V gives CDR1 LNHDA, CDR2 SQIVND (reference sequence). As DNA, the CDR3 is TGTGCCAGTAGTATAGGACAGGGGGCAGATACGCAGTATTTT. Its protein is CASSIGQGADTQYF.

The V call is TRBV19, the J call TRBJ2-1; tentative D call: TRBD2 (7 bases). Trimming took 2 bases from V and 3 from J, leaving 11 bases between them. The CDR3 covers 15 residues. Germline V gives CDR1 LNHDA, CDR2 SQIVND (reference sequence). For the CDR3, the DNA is TGTGCCAGTAGTATACAAGGGGGGGGCTACAATGAGCAGTTCTTC. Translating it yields CASSIQGGGYNEQFF.

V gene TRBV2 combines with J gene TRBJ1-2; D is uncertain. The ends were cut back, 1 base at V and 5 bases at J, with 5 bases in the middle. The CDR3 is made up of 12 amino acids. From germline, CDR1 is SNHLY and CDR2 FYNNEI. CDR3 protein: CASSEGPYGYTF. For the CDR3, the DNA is TGTGCCAGCAGTGAAGGTCCTTATGGCTACACCTTC.

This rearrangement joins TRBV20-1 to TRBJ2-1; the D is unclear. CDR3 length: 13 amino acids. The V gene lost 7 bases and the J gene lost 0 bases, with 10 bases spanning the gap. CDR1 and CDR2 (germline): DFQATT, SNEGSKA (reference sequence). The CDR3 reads CSGSANSYNEQFF. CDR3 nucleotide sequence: TGCAGTGGGAGTGCGAACTCCTACAATGAGCAGTTCTTC.

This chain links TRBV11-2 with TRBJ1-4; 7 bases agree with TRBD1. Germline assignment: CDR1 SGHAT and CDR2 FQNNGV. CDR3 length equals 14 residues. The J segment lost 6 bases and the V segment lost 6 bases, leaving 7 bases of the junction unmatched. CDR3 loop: CASSSSGTDEKLFF. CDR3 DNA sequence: TGTGCCAGCAGTTCCTCAGGGACAGATGAAAAACTGTTTTTT.

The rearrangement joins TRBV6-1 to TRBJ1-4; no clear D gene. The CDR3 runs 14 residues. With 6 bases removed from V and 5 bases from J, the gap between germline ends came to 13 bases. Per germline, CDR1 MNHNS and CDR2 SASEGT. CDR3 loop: CASRPEGWNEKLFF. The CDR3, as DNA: TGTGCCAGCAGGCCGGAGGGATGGAATGAAAAACTGTTTTTT.

CDR3 loop: CASSDRAGRNTIYF. The CDR3 region has the DNA TGTGCCAGCAGTGACCGCGCAGGAAGAAACACCATATATTTT. The chain has TRBV6-1 and TRBJ1-3; D gene uncertain. This CDR3 is 14 amino acids long. Germline V CDR1 and CDR2: MNHNS, SASEGT. Trimming removed 3 bases from V and 5 bases from J, with 11 bases in between.

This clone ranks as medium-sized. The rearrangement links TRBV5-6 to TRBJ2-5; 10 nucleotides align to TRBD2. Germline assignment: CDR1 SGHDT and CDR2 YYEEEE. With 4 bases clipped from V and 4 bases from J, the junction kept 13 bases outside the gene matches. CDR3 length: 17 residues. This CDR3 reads CASSPRASGRRRETQYF. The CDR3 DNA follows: TGTGCCAGCAGCCCCCGGGCTAGCGGGAGAAGGAGAGAGACCCAGTACTTC.

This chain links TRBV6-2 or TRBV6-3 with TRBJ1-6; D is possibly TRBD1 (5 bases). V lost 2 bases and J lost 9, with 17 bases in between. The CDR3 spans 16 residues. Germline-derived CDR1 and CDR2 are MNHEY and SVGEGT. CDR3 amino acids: CASSYLDPRQSSPLHF. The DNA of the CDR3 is TGTGCCAGCAGTTACCTCGACCCCCGACAGAGTTCACCCCTCCACTTT.

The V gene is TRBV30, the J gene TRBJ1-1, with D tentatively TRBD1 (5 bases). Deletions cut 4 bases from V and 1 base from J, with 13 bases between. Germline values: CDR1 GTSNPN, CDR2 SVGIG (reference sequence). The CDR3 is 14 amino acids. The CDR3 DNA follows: TGTGCCTGGACCCCAGGGCATAGGAACACTGAAGCTTTCTTT. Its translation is CAWTPGHRNTEAFF. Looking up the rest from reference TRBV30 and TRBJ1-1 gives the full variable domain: SQTIHQWPATLVQPVGSPLSLECTVEGTSNPNLYWYRQAAGRGLQLLFYSVGIGQISSEVPQNLSASRPQDRQFILSSKKLLLSDSGFYLCAWTPGHRNTEAFFGQGTRLTVV.

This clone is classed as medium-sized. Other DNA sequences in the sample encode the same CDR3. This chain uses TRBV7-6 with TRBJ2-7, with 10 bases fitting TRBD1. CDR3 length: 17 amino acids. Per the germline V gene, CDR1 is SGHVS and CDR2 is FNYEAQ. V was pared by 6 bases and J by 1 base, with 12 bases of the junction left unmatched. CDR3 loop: CASSPTPGQGFSYEQYF. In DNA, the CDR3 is TGTGCCAGCAGTCCAACCCCGGGACAGGGGTTTTCCTACGAGCAGTACTTC.

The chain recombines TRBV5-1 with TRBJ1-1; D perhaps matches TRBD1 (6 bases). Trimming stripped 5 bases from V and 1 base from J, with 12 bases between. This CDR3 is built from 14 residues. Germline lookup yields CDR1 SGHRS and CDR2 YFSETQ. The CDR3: CASSRGGKNTEAFF. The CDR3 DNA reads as TGCGCCAGCAGTCGAGGGGGGAAGAACACTGAAGCTTTCTTT. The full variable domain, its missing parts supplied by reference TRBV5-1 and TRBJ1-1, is KAGVTQTPRYLIKTRGQQVTLSCSPISGHRSVSWYQQTPGQGLQFLFEYFSETQRNKGNFPGRFSGRQFSNSRSEMNVSTLELGDSALYLCASSRGGKNTEAFFGQGTRLTVV.

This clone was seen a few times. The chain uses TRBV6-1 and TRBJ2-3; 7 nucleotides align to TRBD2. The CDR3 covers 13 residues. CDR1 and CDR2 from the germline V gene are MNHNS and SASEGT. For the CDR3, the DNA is TGTGTCCGGTGGCGGGAGTTCGCAGATACGCAGTATTTT. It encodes CVRWREFADTQYF.

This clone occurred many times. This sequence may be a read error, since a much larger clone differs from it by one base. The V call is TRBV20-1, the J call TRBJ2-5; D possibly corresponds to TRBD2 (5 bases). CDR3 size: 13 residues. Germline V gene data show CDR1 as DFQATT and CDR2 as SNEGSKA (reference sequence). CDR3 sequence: CRARGSVRGTQYF. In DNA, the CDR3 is TGCAGGGCTAGAGGATCAGTCCGGGGGACCCAGTACTTC.

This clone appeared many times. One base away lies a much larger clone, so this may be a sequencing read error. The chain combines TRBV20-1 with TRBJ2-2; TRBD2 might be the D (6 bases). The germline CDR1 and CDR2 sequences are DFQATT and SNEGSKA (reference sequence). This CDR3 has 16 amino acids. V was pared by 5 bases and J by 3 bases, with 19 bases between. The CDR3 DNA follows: TGCAGTGCTGGAAGCGTTATAGGGGAGGACACCGGGGAGCTGTTTTTT. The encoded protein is CSAGSVIGEDTGELFF.

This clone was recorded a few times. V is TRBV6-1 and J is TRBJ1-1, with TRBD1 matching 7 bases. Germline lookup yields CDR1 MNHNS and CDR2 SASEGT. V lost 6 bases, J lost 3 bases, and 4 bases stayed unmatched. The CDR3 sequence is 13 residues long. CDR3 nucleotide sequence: TGTGCCAGCAGCAGACAGGGAGACACTGAAGCTTTCTTT. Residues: CASSRQGDTEAFF.

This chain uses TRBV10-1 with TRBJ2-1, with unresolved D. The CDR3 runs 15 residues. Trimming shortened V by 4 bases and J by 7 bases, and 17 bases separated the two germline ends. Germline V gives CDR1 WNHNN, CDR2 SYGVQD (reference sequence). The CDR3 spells CASSAGTTKANEQFF. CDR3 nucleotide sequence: TGCGCCAGCAGTGCCGGTACGACAAAAGCTAATGAGCAGTTCTTC.